Shown below are 29 T cell receptor beta chains from a single sample sequenced in a study of blood T cell repertoires in COVID-19. Sequencing was performed with immunoSEQ multiplex PCR; in TCRdb, only in-frame clones are kept and a portion is missing. The sample yields 150,000 to 200,000 clones, roughly 87% seen once. Sequencing input: peripheral blood. All receptors come from an older woman with COVID-19, enrolled during active disease.

This clone was picked up one time. J is TRBJ2-1 and V is TRBV19; a weak D match, TRBD1 (5 bases). The CDR3 has 15 amino acids. Trimming removed 6 bases from V and 3 bases from J, with 15 bases in between. Germline CDR1 is LNHDA and CDR2 is SQIVND (reference sequence). CDR3 in DNA: TGTGCCAGTAGGACTCAGGGATGGGTCTACAATGAGCAGTTCTTC. Protein sequence: CASRTQGWVYNEQFF.

The gene calls are TRBV4-1 and TRBJ2-3, with 8 nucleotides matching TRBD1. J gave up 7 bases and V 1 base, and 4 bases lay outside the gene matches. Per germline, CDR1 MGHRA and CDR2 YSYEKL. The CDR3 loop spans 14 amino acids. The CDR3 here is CASSQGQGANTQYF. For the CDR3, the DNA is TGCGCCAGCAGCCAAGGGCAGGGGGCGAATACGCAGTATTTT.

This clone turned up a few times. J is TRBJ1-2 and V is TRBV5-1, with D possibly matching TRBD1 (5 bases). Germline V CDR1 and CDR2: SGHRS, YFSETQ. The CDR3 is 13 residues long. Trimming took off 1 base at V and 8 bases at J, with 12 bases between the two ends. The DNA for the CDR3 is TGCGCCAGCAGCTTGCTAGGGGCTAGAGGCTACACCTTC. Translating gives CASSLLGARGYTF.

The chain has TRBV7-2 and TRBJ1-5; D gene uncertain. Germline V CDR1 and CDR2: SGHTA, FQGNSA. V lost 3 bases and J 3 bases, leaving 9 bases between the germline ends. This CDR3 has 14 amino acids. The CDR3 sequence: CASSLAEANQPQHF. CDR3 coding DNA: TGTGCCAGCAGCTTGGCCGAGGCCAATCAGCCCCAGCATTTT. Variable domain in full (rest from reference TRBV7-2 and TRBJ1-5): GAGVSQSPSNKVTEKGKDVELRCDPISGHTALYWYRQSLGQGLEFLIYFQGNSAPDKSGLPSDRFSAERTGGSVSTLTIQRTQQEDSAVYLCASSLAEANQPQHFGDGTRLSIL.

V is TRBV28 and J is TRBJ2-5; D gene unclear. The V and J ends lost 6 bases and 4 bases respectively, with 18 bases between them. The CDR3 covers 15 residues. Germline V gives CDR1 MDHEN, CDR2 SYDVKM. CDR3 in DNA: TGTGCCAGCAGAATGGTCCCAAATCAGATAGAGACCCAGTACTTC. This codes for CASRMVPNQIETQYF.

The chain carries TRBV19 and TRBJ2-6; a weak D match, TRBD1 (6 bases). Trimming took off 7 bases at V and 2 bases at J, with 9 bases between the two ends. This CDR3 region has 14 residues. The germline V gene encodes CDR1 LNHDA and CDR2 SQIVND (reference sequence). Written as DNA, the CDR3 is TGTGCCAGTATGAAGGGGGCTGGGGCCAACGTCCTGACTTTC. It yields the protein CASMKGAGANVLTF.

The V gene is TRBV13, the J gene TRBJ2-7; TRBD2 might be the D (5 bases). Looked up from germline, CDR1 is PRHDT and CDR2 is FYEKMQ (reference sequence). V lost 2 bases and J 2 bases, leaving 10 bases between the germline ends. CDR3 length: 14 amino acids. Here the CDR3 reads CASSLIATPYEQYF. Here the CDR3 DNA reads TGTGCCAGCAGCTTAATAGCGACCCCCTACGAGCAGTACTTC.

The chain couples TRBV30 to TRBJ1-5; 7 bases align to TRBD1. J was trimmed by 5 bases and V by 3 bases; bases with no gene match: 7. CDR3 length: 14 amino acids. CDR1 is GTSNPN, CDR2 SVGIG, per germline (reference sequence). The CDR3 here is CAWRKGQGDQPQHF. CDR3 nucleotides: TGTGCCTGGAGGAAGGGGCAGGGGGATCAGCCCCAGCATTTT.

The chain recombines TRBV28 with TRBJ1-3; no reliable D call. The V gene's germline CDR1 is MDHEN and CDR2 SYDVKM. Trimming took 11 bases from V and 0 from J, leaving 5 bases between them. The CDR3 sequence is 11 residues long. CDR3 loop: CALSSGNTIYF. CDR3 nucleotides: TGTGCCCTGAGCTCTGGAAACACCATATATTTT.

This CDR3 reads CASKILGQGSRGANVLTF. Written as DNA, the CDR3 is TGTGCCAGCAAGATCTTGGGACAGGGGAGCCGTGGGGCCAACGTCCTGACTTTC. The V gene is TRBV27, the J gene TRBJ2-6, with 10 nucleotides matching TRBD1. This CDR3 region has 18 residues. With V trimmed by 7 bases and J by 3 bases, 12 bases remained unmatched. The V gene's germline CDR1 is MNHEY and CDR2 SMNVEV (reference sequence).

The gene calls are TRBV7-6 and TRBJ2-2, with D possibly being TRBD1 (6 bases). Trimming cost V 7 bases and J 1 base, with 16 bases left between them. Germline V gene lookup returns CDR1 SGHVS and CDR2 FNYEAQ. The CDR3 runs 16 residues. The CDR3 sequence: CASTEFPGQNTGELFF. CDR3 nucleotides: TGTGCCAGCACGGAATTCCCGGGACAGAACACCGGGGAGCTGTTTTTT.

The rearrangement uses TRBV14 and TRBJ1-4; 7 bases fit TRBD1. CDR1 SGHDN and CDR2 FVKESK come from the germline V gene. There are 15 residues in the CDR3. V dropped 3 bases and J dropped 4; count of bases not matched to a gene: 5. The CDR3: CASSQQGVGNEKLFF. Here the CDR3 DNA reads TGTGCCAGCAGCCAGCAGGGGGTTGGTAATGAAAAACTGTTTTTT.

The V and J genes are TRBV9 and TRBJ2-1; 10 bases are shared with TRBD1. The trim removed 3 bases at V and 7 bases at J, leaving 7 bases unmatched. Germline V lookup: CDR1 SGDLS, CDR2 YYNGEE. CDR3 length: 15 residues. The CDR3 protein is CASSAGTGVANEQFF. DNA for the CDR3: TGTGCCAGCAGCGCCGGGACAGGGGTAGCAAATGAGCAGTTCTTC.

The chain couples TRBV5-8 to TRBJ1-6, with 8 bases fitting TRBD1. The CDR3 contains 16 residues. Germline V gene lookup returns CDR1 SGHTS and CDR2 YDEGEE. Germline trimming cut 2 bases from V and 5 bases from J; bases unmatched to any gene: 6. The CDR3 DNA reads as TGTGCCAGCAGCTTAGGACAGGGCGGCCATAATTCACCCCTCCACTTT. Translating it yields CASSLGQGGHNSPLHF.

This rearrangement joins TRBV2 to TRBJ2-1, with D tentatively TRBD2 (6 bases). The germline CDR1 and CDR2 sequences are SNHLY and FYNNEI. Trimming left V 8 bases short and J 10 bases short, with 18 bases between. The CDR3 loop spans 13 amino acids. Written as DNA, the CDR3 is TGTGCCAGCGCTCCGGGACTTGAAAGCGAGCAGTTCTTC. Its protein product is CASAPGLESEQFF. Based on the CDR3 plus reference TRBV2 and TRBJ2-1, the full variable domain is EPEVTQTPSHQVTQMGQEVILRCVPISNHLYFYWYRQILGQKVEFLVSFYNNEISEKSEIFDDQFSVERPDGSNFTLKIRSTKLEDSAMYFCASAPGLESEQFFGPGTRLTVL.

This chain joins TRBV7-2 and TRBJ2-7; 9 bases are shared with TRBD1. The CDR3 has 14 amino acids. The J segment lost 6 bases and the V segment lost 4 bases, leaving 7 bases of the junction unmatched. Germline V gene sequence: CDR1 SGHTA, CDR2 FQGNSA. CDR3 nucleotides: TGTGCCAGCAGCTACTCCGGGACAGGGAGCGAGCAGTACTTC. Protein sequence: CASSYSGTGSEQYF.

V is TRBV5-1 and J is TRBJ2-7, with a weak D call TRBD1 (6 bases). V gave up 4 bases and J gave up 4 bases, with 21 bases separating them. Germline CDR1 and CDR2: SGHRS and YFSETQ. This CDR3 spans 16 amino acids. The chain's CDR3 is CASSPLGSGGLYEQYF. The CDR3 DNA reads as TGCGCCAGCAGCCCCCTGGGTTCTGGGGGCTTATACGAGCAGTACTTC. Full variable domain (rest looked up from reference TRBV5-1 and TRBJ2-7): KAGVTQTPRYLIKTRGQQVTLSCSPISGHRSVSWYQQTPGQGLQFLFEYFSETQRNKGNFPGRFSGRQFSNSRSEMNVSTLELGDSALYLCASSPLGSGGLYEQYFGPGTRLTVT.

The J gene is TRBJ2-2, the V gene TRBV6-4; D not resolved. In germline, CDR1 is MRHNA, CDR2 SNTAGT. V gave up 3 bases and J gave up 3 bases, with 8 bases separating them. This CDR3 spans 14 amino acids. Here the CDR3 reads CASSEERDTGELFF. The CDR3 nucleotides are TGTGCCAGCAGTGAGGAGAGAGACACCGGGGAGCTGTTTTTT.

The chain uses TRBV19 and TRBJ2-5; TRBD1 might be the D (5 bases). Germline-derived CDR1 and CDR2 are LNHDA and SQIVND (reference sequence). The V gene lost 4 bases and the J gene lost 5 bases, with 11 bases spanning the gap. The CDR3 length is 13 residues. The CDR3 loop is CASSTTGYETQYF. In DNA, the CDR3 is TGTGCCAGTAGTACAACAGGTTATGAGACCCAGTACTTC. The full variable domain, rest sourced from reference TRBV19 and TRBJ2-5, is DGGITQSPKYLFRKEGQNVTLSCEQNLNHDAMYWYRQDPGQGLRLIYYSQIVNDFQKGDIAEGYSVSREKKESFPLTVTSAQKNPTAFYLCASSTTGYETQYFGPGTRLLVL.

This chain uses TRBV5-4 with TRBJ2-3; weak D call: TRBD1 (5 bases). The ends were cut back, 4 bases at V and 2 bases at J, with 11 bases in the middle. CDR1 is SGHNT, CDR2 YYREEE, per germline (reference sequence). CDR3 size: 14 residues. CDR3 amino acids: CASSNRGLTDTQYF. CDR3 nucleotides: TGTGCCAGCAGCAATAGGGGTCTCACAGATACGCAGTATTTT.

The chain is built from TRBV7-9 and TRBJ1-1, with D unclear. Germline V gene sequence: CDR1 SEHNR, CDR2 FQNEAQ (reference sequence). V lost 2 bases and J lost 1, with 11 bases in between. The CDR3 consists of 15 residues. CDR3 amino acids: CASSLRGGENTEAFF. The CDR3 DNA reads as TGTGCCAGCAGCTTACGGGGAGGTGAGAACACTGAAGCTTTCTTT.

This chain uses TRBV25-1 with TRBJ1-6, with D perhaps TRBD1 (5 bases). The CDR3 contains 13 residues. In germline, CDR1 is MGHDK, CDR2 SYGVNS. V shed 4 bases and J shed 6 bases, with 7 bases lying between them. The CDR3 here is CASSGQINSPLHF. The CDR3 region has the DNA TGTGCCAGCAGTGGACAGATTAATTCACCCCTCCACTTT. The full variable domain, rest sourced from reference TRBV25-1 and TRBJ1-6, is EADIYQTPRYLVIGTGKKITLECSQTMGHDKMYWYQQDPGMELHLIHYSYGVNSTEKGDLSSESTVSRIRTEHFPLTLESARPSHTSQYLCASSGQINSPLHFGNGTRLTVT.

The chain couples TRBV5-1 to TRBJ2-7, with TRBD2 matching over 7 bases. The germline CDR1 and CDR2 sequences are SGHRS and YFSETQ. The J segment lost 5 bases and the V segment lost 0 bases, leaving 2 bases of the junction unmatched. The CDR3 is 13 amino acids. The CDR3: CASSLGAGDEQYF. The CDR3 nucleotides read TGCGCCAGCAGCTTGGGCGCGGGGGACGAGCAGTACTTC.

V usage is TRBV7-3 and J usage is TRBJ2-5; 8 nucleotides align to TRBD1. V dropped 2 bases and J dropped 3; count of bases not matched to a gene: 5. Germline V gene data show CDR1 as SGHTA and CDR2 as FQGTGA. CDR3 length equals 15 residues. In DNA, the CDR3 is TGTGCCAGCAGCTTACTCGCAGGGGGCGAAGAGACCCAGTACTTC. Translating it yields CASSLLAGGEETQYF.

This clone was seen once. The chain combines TRBV10-3 with TRBJ1-1; weak D call: TRBD1 (6 bases). Germline CDR1 reads ENHRY; CDR2 reads SYGVKD. The CDR3 loop spans 14 amino acids. The V end was cut by 6 bases, the J end by 5 bases, with 16 bases between. The CDR3 DNA reads as TGTGCCATCAGCCACCCAGGGGCTGGGACTGAAGCTTTCTTT. Encoded protein: CAISHPGAGTEAFF.

The chain uses TRBV6-2 or TRBV6-3 and TRBJ1-6, with a possible D match to TRBD1 (6 bases). Germline CDR1 and CDR2: MNHEY and SVGEGT. The CDR3 has 11 amino acids. V shed 5 bases and J shed 13 bases, with 9 bases lying between them. The DNA for the CDR3 is TGTGCCAGCAGTACAGGGCTCCCCCTCCACTTT. The encoded protein is CASSTGLPLHF.

The count of this clone is one. In DNA form, the CDR3 reads TGTGCCAGCAGTCCAGGGCCGGTCACCGGGGAGCTGTTTTTT. This translates into CASSPGPVTGELFF. The chain couples TRBV6-4 to TRBJ2-2; D perhaps matches TRBD1 (5 bases). Deletions cut 5 bases from V and 4 bases from J, with 11 bases between. Germline V lookup: CDR1 MRHNA, CDR2 SNTAGT. There are 14 residues in the CDR3.

The table lists this clone with a count of one. The V gene is TRBV3-1 (or the pseudogene TRBV3-2), the J gene TRBJ1-2, with unresolved D. Germline values: CDR1 LGHDT, CDR2 YNNKEL (reference sequence). The V gene lost 0 bases and the J gene lost 0 bases, with 11 bases spanning the gap. The CDR3 consists of 16 residues. The CDR3 DNA reads as TGTGCCAGCAGCCAAGATGGTTACAGAACTAACTATGGCTACACCTTC. It translates to CASSQDGYRTNYGYTF.

V is TRBV9 and J is TRBJ2-5, with D perhaps matching TRBD1 (6 bases). Germline V CDR1 and CDR2: SGDLS, YYNGEE. The V and J ends lost 2 bases and 4 bases respectively, with 15 bases between them. The CDR3 is made up of 15 amino acids. The CDR3 here is CASSVTGNGRETQYF. The CDR3 bases are TGTGCCAGCAGCGTTACAGGGAACGGCCGAGAGACCCAGTACTTC. Variable domain in full (rest from reference TRBV9 and TRBJ2-5): DSGVTQTPKHLITATGQRVTLRCSPRSGDLSVYWYQQSLDQGLQFLIQYYNGEERAKGNILERFSAQQFPDLHSELNLSSLELGDSALYFCASSVTGNGRETQYFGPGTRLLVL.